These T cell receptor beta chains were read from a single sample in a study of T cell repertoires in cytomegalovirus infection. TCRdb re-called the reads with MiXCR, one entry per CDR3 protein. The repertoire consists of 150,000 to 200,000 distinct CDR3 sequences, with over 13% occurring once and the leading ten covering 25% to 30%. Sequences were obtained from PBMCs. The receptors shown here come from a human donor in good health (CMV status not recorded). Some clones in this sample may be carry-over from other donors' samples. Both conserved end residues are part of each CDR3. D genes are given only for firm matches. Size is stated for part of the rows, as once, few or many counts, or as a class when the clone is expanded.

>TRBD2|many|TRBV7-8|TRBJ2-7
TGTGCCAGCAGTTTATTAGGGACTAGCGGTTACGAGCAGTACTTC
CASSLLGTSGYEQYF
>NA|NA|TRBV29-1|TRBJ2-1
TGCAGCGGAAGTTCGGGGCCTGGCTACAATGAGCAGTTCTTC
CSGSSGPGYNEQFF
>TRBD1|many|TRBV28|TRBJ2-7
TGTGCCAGCAGTTTTCGGACAGGAAACGAGCAGTACTTC
CASSFRTGNEQYF
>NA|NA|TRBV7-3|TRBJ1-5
TGTGCCAGCAGCTTCGGGTCCGGTCAGCCCCAGCATTTT
CASSFGSGQPQHF
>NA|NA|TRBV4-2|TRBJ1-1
TGTGCCAGCAGCCAAGTCGGGGGGACGTTGAACACTGAAGCTTTCTTT
CASSQVGGTLNTEAFF
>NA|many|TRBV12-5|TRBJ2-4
TGTGCTAGTGGTTTGGGACTAGCCAAAAACATTCAGTACTTC
CASGLGLAKNIQYF
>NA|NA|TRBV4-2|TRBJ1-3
TGTGCCAGCAGCCAAGTCTCGTACAACACCATATATTTT
CASSQVSYNTIYF
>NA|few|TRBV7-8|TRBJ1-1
TGTGCCAGCAGCTTGCTGGGACGAAACACTGAAGCTTTCTTT
CASSLLGRNTEAFF
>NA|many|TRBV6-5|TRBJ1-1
TGTGCCAGCAGTTACTCTGGTGGCTGGAGCACTGAAGCTTTCTTT
CASSYSGGWSTEAFF
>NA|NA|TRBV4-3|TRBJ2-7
TGCGCCAGCAGCCTCTCAACTAGTGGTGAGCCGTACTTC
CASSLSTSGEPYF
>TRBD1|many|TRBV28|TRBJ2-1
TGTGCCAGCAGTTGGGAGACTTGGGCAGGGGGCATGGATGAGCAGTTCTTC
CASSWETWAGGMDEQFF
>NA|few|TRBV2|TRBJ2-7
TGTGCCAGCAGTGACTCCGAAAGGGGCCTCTACGAGCAGTACTTC
CASSDSERGLYEQYF
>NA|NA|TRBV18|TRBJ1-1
TGTGCCAGCTCACCTAATGGGGGCGTGATTTGGACTTTCTTT
CASSPNGGVIWTFF
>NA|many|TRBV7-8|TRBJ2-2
TGTGCCAGCAGCTCACAGTCAGGGGTGGTCGGGGAGCTGTTTTTT
CASSSQSGVVGELFF
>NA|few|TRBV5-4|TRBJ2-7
TGTGCCAGCAGGTCCAGGGGCGGTTACGAGCAGTACTTC
CASRSRGGYEQYF
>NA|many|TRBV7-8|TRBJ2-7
TGTGCCAGCACCCCCGACAGCGCCTACGAGCAGTACTTC
CASTPDSAYEQYF
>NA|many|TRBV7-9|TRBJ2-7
TGTGCCAGCAGCCCCCCCGGGACCTACGAGCAGTACTTC
CASSPPGTYEQYF
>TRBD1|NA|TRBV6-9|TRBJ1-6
TGTGCCAGCAGTTCCCCCAAGACAGGGCGTTTTAAACCCCTCCACTTT
CASSSPKTGRFKPLHF
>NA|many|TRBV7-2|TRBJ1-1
TGTGCCTCCGGCGGTTACATGAACACTGAAGCTTTCTTT
CASGGYMNTEAFF
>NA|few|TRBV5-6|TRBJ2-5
TGTGCCAGCAGCAACAGGCAGGGGCTGAGGGAAGAGACCCAGTACTTC
CASSNRQGLREETQYF
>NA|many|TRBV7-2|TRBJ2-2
TGTGCCAGCAGCTTAGCGCTCCCCCGGGTGACCGGGGAGCTGTTTTTT
CASSLALPRVTGELFF
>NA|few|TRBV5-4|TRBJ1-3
TGTGCCAGCAGCAGAGAGCCGTTGGTGGGAAACACCATATATTTT
CASSREPLVGNTIYF